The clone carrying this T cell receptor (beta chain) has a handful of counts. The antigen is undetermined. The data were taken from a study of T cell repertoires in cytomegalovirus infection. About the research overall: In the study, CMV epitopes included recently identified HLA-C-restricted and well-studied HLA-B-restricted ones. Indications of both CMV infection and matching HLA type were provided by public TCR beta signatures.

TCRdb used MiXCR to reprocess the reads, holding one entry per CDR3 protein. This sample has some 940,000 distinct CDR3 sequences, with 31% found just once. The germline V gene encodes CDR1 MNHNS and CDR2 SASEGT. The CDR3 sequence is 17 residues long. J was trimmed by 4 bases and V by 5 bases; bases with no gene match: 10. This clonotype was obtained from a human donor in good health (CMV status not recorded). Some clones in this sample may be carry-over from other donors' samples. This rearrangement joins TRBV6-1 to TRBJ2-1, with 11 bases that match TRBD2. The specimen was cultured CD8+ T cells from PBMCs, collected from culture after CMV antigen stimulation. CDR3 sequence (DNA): TGTGCCAGCAGTCACGCTAGCGGGGGGACATCTTACAATGAGCAGTTCTTC. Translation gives CASSHASGGTSYNEQFF.